These 14 T cell receptor beta chains were sequenced from one sample in a study of post-analysis software for immune sequencing data (dated by TCRdb to about 2015). Their cognate antigens are unknown. Broader findings and caveats from the paper: Patients showed significantly higher frequencies than controls for a few TRBV segments, among them TRBV5-6, TRBV5-1 and TRBV20-1.

Libraries were constructed by PCR. Sequencing instrument: Illumina HiSeq 2500. To reduce PCR and sequencing biases, unique molecular identifiers were built into the TCR beta cDNA libraries. TCRdb trimmed public reads at Q25 via fastp, called clones via MiXCR and kept in-frame beta chains. Every distinct CDR3 protein forms one entry, paired with its most common genes and DNA. This sample has some 260,000 distinct CDR3 sequences in its table, and 35% to 45% of those were observed once. The leading ten clones occupy 4% to 5.5% of the sample. Material for sequencing was blood. Receptors were obtained from a girl aged 10 to 17 with multiple sclerosis.

There are many counts of this clonotype. The rearrangement uses TRBV25-1 and TRBJ2-6; a weak D match, TRBD1 (5 bases). Germline V CDR1 and CDR2: MGHDK, SYGVNS. The CDR3 extends over 19 amino acids. V was pared by 5 bases and J by 0 bases, with 20 bases between. The CDR3 sequence is CASSNSVHRSSSGANVLTF. CDR3 nucleotides: TGTGCCAGCAGTAATTCCGTTCACAGGTCTAGCTCTGGGGCCAACGTCCTGACTTTC.

As DNA, the CDR3 is TGTGCCAGCAGAGAGATCAGCGGGAGAGAGACCCAGTACTTC. Translation: CASREISGRETQYF. The rearrangement joins TRBV6-5 to TRBJ2-7; the match to TRBD2 covers 8 bases. TRBJ2-5 explains the end of the DNA better; the J call may be wrong. From germline, CDR1 is MNHEY and CDR2 SVGAGI. The CDR3 totals 14 residues.

A remark on this clonotype: Germline and junction disagree at one end, which may indicate a read error. V gene TRBV12-3 or TRBV12-4 combines with J gene TRBJ1-1; D is possibly TRBD1 (5 bases). The CDR3 is 14 residues long. In DNA, the CDR3 is TGTGCCGGCAGTTCGGGACGGATGAACACTGAAGCTTTCTTT. Translated, it gives CAGSSGRMNTEAFF.

To note about this clonotype: A much larger clone differs by one base, so this may be a read error. This chain links TRBV7-9 with TRBJ2-3, with 12 bases aligning to TRBD2. There are 15 residues in the CDR3. V was clipped by 7 bases and J by 8 bases; unmatched bases: 10. Germline V gives CDR1 SEHNR, CDR2 FQNEAQ (reference sequence). This chain's CDR3 is CASILTSGGQGTQYF. Here the CDR3 DNA reads TGTGCCAGCATCTTGACTAGCGGGGGACAAGGTACGCAGTATTTT.

At least ten counts were recorded for this clonotype. The CDR3 coding sequence is TGCAGTGCTAGAGATCCTAGCGCTAGCACAGATACGCAGTATTTT. Its protein product is CSARDPSASTDTQYF. The rearrangement joins TRBV20-1 to TRBJ2-3; weak D call: TRBD2 (6 bases). Germline loops: CDR1 DFQATT, CDR2 SNEGSKA (reference sequence). CDR3 length equals 15 residues. Trimming removed 0 bases at V and 0 bases at J, with 10 bases between.

About this clonotype itself: A single base separates this from a much larger clone, so it may be a read error. The chain combines TRBV7-9 with TRBJ1-2, with a weak D call TRBD1 (5 bases). CDR3 length equals 13 residues. Germline loops: CDR1 SEHNR, CDR2 FQNEAQ (reference sequence). CDR3 sequence (DNA): TGTGCCAGCAGCCCCTCTGAGGGGCGAGGCTGCACCTTC. Amino acids: CASSPSEGRGCTF.

Ten or more counts support this clonotype. The rearrangement joins TRBV3-1 to TRBJ1-1, with a tentative D call TRBD1 (5 bases). The CDR3 loop spans 12 amino acids. CDR1 LGHDT and CDR2 YNNKEL come from the germline V gene (reference sequence). V shed 8 bases and J shed 3 bases, with 10 bases lying between them. CDR3 nucleotides: TGTGCCAGCGGTCGGGGGGACACTGAAGCTTTCTTT. It translates to CASGRGDTEAFF.

In this sample, this clonotype turned up once. A read error may explain this, as a much larger clone is one base away. V is TRBV24-1 and J is TRBJ2-7; D possibly corresponds to TRBD1 (6 bases). This CDR3 contains 13 residues. Between the trimmed V and J ends, which lost 2 bases and 7 bases, there was a span of 11 bases. Germline V gene data show CDR1 as KGHDR and CDR2 as SFDVKD. CDR3 DNA sequence: TGTGCCACCAGTGATTACAGGGCGGATGAGCAGTACTTC. The encoded protein is CATSDYRADEQYF.

This rearrangement joins TRBV7-2 to TRBJ2-5, with D tentatively TRBD2 (5 bases). Germline lookup yields CDR1 SGHTA and CDR2 FQGNSA. Trimming stripped 2 bases from V and 7 bases from J, with 14 bases between. The CDR3 runs 14 residues. DNA of the CDR3: TGTGCCAGCAGCTTATGGGTGGACGGGGTGACCCAGTACTTC. As protein: CASSLWVDGVTQYF.

Turning to this clonotype: An end of the junction differs from the germline gene, which may be a read error. V gene TRBV20-1 combines with J gene TRBJ2-3; tentative D call: TRBD2 (6 bases). The CDR3 spans 16 residues. Germline CDR1 DFQATT, CDR2 SNEGSKA (reference sequence). The CDR3, as DNA: TGCAGTGCTAGAGTGGCGGGGCCCTTAAGCACAGGTACGCAGTATTTT. Its translation is CSARVAGPLSTGTQYF.

Points on this clonotype: This CDR3 is missing its conserved last phenylalanine or tryptophan, likely due to a read error. The rearrangement uses TRBV12-3 or TRBV12-4 and TRBJ2-6; 9 bases align to TRBD1. The CDR3 sequence is 17 residues long. J lost 3 bases, V lost 7 bases, and 10 bases had no gene match. The chain's CDR3 is CASIPGQGIGGANVLTV. The CDR3 region has the DNA TGTGCCAGCATCCCGGGACAGGGCATCGGTGGGGCCAACGTCCTGACTGTC.

This clonotype was seen many times. This chain links TRBV5-1 with TRBJ2-4; TRBD1 aligns across 11 bases. This CDR3 has 15 residues. The junction had 5 bases not matched to a gene; V was cut back by 3 bases and J by 6 bases. Germline loops: CDR1 SGHRS, CDR2 YFSETQ. The CDR3 loop reads CASSSGQGAANIQYF. The CDR3, as DNA: TGCGCCAGCAGCTCCGGACAGGGGGCGGCAAACATTCAGTACTTC.

The chain has TRBV4-2 and TRBJ2-2; tentative D call: TRBD2 (6 bases). Germline CDR1 and CDR2: LGHNA and YNFKEQ. This CDR3 contains 17 residues. V shed 0 bases and J shed 0 bases, with 11 bases lying between them. The CDR3 bases are TGTGCCAGCAGCCAAGATATTGGGGGGACGAACACCGGGGAGCTGTTTTTT. Its translation is CASSQDIGGTNTGELFF.

This clonotype was recorded once. The CDR3 sequence: CASSLRGTDFNSPLHF. In DNA, the CDR3 is TGCGCCAGCAGCTTGCGGGGGACGGATTTTAATTCACCCCTCCACTTT. This chain uses TRBV5-1 with TRBJ1-6, with a tentative D call TRBD1 (5 bases). V lost 1 base and J lost 6, with 14 bases in between. Germline CDR1 reads SGHRS; CDR2 reads YFSETQ. This CDR3 is 16 amino acids long.